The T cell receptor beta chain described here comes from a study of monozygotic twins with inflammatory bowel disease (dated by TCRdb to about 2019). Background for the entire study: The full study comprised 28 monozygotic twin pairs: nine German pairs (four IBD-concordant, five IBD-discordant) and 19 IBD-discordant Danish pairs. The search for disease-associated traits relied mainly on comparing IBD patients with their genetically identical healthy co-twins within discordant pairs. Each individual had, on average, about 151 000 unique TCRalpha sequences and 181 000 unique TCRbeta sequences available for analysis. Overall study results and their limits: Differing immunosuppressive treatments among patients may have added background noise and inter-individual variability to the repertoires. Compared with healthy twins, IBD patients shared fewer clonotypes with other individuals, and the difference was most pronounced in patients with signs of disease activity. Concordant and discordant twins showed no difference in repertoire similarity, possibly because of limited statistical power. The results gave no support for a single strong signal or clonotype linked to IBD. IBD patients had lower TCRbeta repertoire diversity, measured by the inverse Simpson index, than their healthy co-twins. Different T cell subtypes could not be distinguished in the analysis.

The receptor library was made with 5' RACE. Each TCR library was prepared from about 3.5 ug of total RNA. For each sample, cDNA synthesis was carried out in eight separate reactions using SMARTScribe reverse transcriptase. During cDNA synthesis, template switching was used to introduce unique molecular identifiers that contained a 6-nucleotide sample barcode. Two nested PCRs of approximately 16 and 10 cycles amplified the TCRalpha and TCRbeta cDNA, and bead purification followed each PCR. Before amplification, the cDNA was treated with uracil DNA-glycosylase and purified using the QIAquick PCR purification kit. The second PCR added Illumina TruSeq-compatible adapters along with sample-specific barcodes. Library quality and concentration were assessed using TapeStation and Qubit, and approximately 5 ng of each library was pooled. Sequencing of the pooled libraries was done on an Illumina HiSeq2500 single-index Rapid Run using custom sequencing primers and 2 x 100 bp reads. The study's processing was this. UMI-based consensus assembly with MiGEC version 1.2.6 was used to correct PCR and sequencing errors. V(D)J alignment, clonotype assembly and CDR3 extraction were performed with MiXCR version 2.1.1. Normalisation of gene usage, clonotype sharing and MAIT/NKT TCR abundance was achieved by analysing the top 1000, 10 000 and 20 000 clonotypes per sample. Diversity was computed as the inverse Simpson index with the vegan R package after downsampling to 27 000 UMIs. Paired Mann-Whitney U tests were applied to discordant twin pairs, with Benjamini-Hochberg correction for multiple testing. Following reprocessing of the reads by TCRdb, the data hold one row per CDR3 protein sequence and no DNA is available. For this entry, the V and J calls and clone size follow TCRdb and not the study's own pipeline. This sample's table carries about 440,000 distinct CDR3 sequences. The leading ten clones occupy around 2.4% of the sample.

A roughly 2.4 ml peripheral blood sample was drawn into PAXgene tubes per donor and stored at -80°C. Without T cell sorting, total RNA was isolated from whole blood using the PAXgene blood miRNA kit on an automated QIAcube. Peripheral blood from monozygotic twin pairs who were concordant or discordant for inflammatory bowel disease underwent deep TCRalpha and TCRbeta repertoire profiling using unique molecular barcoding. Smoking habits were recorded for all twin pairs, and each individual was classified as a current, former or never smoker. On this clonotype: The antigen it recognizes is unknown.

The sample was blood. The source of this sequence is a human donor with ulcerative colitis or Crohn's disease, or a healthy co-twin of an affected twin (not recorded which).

The CDR3 has the sequence CAVSDRGNQPQHF. The chain is assembled from TRBV28 and TRBJ1-5; the D gene TCRdb calls, TRBD1, cannot be checked with no DNA. Counted from cysteine to phenylalanine, this CDR3 has 13 amino acids. No DNA is recorded. The germline V gene encodes CDR1 MDHEN and CDR2 SYDVKM.